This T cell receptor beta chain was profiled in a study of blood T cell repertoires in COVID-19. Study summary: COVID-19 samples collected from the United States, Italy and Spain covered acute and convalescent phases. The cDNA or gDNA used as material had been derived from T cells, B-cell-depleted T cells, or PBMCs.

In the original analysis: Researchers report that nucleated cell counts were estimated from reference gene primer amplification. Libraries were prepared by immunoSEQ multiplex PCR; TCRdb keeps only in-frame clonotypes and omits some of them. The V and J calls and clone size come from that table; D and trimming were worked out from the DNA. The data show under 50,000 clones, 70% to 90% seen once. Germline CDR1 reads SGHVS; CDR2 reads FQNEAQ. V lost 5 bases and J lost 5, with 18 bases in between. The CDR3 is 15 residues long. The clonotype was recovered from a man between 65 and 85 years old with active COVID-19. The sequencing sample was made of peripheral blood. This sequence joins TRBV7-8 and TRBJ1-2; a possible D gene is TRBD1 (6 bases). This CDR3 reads CASSPSVRTVYGYTF. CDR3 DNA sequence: TGTGCCAGCAGCCCATCGGTCCGGACAGTATATGGCTACACCTTC.